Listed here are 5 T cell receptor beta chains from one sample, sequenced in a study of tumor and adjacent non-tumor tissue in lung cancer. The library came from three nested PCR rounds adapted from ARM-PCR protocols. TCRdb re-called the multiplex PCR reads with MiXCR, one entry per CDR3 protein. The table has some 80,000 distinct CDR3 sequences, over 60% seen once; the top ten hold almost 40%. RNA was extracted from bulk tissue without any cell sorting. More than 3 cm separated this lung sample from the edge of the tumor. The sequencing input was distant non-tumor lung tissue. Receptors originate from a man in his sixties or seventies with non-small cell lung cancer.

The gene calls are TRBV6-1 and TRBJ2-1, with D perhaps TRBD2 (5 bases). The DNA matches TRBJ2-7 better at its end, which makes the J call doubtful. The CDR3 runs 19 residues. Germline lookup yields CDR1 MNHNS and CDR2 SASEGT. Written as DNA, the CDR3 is TGTGCCAGCAATGATCCGGTAGGGCCGGGGTTGCTCGCCTACAATGAACAGTACTTC. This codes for CASNDPVGPGLLAYNEQYF.

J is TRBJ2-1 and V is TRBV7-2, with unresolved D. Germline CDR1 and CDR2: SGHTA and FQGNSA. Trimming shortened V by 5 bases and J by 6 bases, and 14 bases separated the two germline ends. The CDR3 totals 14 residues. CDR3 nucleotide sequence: TGTGCCAGCAGCCGGTTGCGGCTTGGCAATGAGCAGTTCTTC. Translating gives CASSRLRLGNEQFF. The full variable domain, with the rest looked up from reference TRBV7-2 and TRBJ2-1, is GAGVSQSPSNKVTEKGKDVELRCDPISGHTALYWYRQSLGQGLEFLIYFQGNSAPDKSGLPSDRFSAERTGGSVSTLTIQRTQQEDSAVYLCASSRLRLGNEQFFGPGTRLTVL.

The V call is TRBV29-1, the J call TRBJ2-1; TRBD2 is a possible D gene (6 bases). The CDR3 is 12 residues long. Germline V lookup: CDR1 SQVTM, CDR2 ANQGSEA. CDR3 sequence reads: CTAEGSYNEQFF. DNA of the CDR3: TGCACCGCGGAGGGCTCCTACAATGAGCAGTTCTTC.

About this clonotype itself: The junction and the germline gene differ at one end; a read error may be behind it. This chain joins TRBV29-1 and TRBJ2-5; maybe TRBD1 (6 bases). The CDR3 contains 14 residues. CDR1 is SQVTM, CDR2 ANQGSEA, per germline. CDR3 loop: CNGRGFGVEETQYF. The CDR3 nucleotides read TGCAACGGAAGGGGGTTCGGGGTAGAAGAGACCCAATACTTC.

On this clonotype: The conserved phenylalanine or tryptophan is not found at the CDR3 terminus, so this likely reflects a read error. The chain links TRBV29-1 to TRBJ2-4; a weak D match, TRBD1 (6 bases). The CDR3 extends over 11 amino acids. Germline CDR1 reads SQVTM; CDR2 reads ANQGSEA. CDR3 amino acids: CGVEGGSIQYY. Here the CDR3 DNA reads TGCGGCGTTGAAGGGGGAAGCATTCAGTACTAC.